The present T cell receptor (beta chain) was sequenced within a study of PD-L1 blockade in urothelial cancer. Study-level information: Most patients, about 90% of the roughly 29, were males with bladder-origin cancer. Across blood samples, T cells had a median count of approximately 140,000.

V shed 9 bases and J shed 5 bases, with 14 bases lying between them. CDR1 and CDR2 (germline): ENHRY, SYGVKD. CDR3 length: 12 residues. Regarding the study as a whole: Tumor-associated clones in the blood of durable-benefit patients grew more at 3 weeks.

The method was immunoSEQ multiplex PCR; TCRdb's version includes in-frame clones alone and lacks a portion of them. The table records tens of thousands of clones, 84% of them present only once. Concerning this clone itself: Its antigen remains unidentified.

This receptor was obtained from a man aged 65-85 years with urothelial cancer. The chain is built from TRBV10-3 and TRBJ2-7; maybe TRBD1 (6 bases). Sequencing was performed on PBMCs, taken around atezolizumab (anti-PD-L1) treatment. CDR3 DNA: TGTGCCATTACAGGGTCAGGGAACGAGCAGTACTTC. Its protein is CAITGSGNEQYF.